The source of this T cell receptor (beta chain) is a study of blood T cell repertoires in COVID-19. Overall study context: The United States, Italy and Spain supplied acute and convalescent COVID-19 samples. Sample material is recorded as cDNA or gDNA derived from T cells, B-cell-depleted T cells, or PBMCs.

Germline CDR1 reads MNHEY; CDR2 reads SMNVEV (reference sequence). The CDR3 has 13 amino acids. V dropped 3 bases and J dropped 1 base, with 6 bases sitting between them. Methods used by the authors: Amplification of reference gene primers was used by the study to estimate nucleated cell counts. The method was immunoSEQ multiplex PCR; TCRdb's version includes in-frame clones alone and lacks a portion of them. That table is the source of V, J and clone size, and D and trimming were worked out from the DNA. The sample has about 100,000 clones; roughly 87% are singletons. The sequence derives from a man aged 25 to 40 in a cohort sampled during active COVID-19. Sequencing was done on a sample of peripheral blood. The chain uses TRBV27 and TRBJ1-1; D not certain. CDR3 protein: CASSFTQNTEAFF. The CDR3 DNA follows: TGTGCCAGCAGTTTTACACAGAACACTGAAGCTTTCTTT.